Following are 6 T cell receptor beta chains from one sample sequenced in a study of blood T cells in healthy people across ages. Sample-barcoded 5' priming and a J-beta primer mix drove a second PCR of 7 to 11 cycles. TCRdb reprocessed the 5' RACE reads with MiXCR, giving one entry per CDR3 protein. Of about 930,000 distinct CDR3 sequences in the sample, 25% to 35% were seen once. The same specimen was also included in a second study, on T cells of mothers and their children.

The source material was blood. These receptors all stem from a woman aged 35 to 49 in good health.

This clonotype has just a few counts. V usage is TRBV20-1 and J usage is TRBJ2-2; maybe TRBD1 (6 bases). Germline V CDR1 and CDR2: DFQATT, SNEGSKA (reference sequence). Trimming took 6 bases from V and 3 from J, leaving 8 bases between them. This CDR3 spans 12 amino acids. In nucleotides, the CDR3 is TGCAGTGCCCGACAGGACACCGGGGAGCTGTTTTTT. This encodes CSARQDTGELFF.

The chain employs TRBV5-1 and TRBJ1-2; the D gene is possibly TRBD1 (5 bases). V lost 0 bases and J 2 bases, leaving 11 bases between the germline ends. The CDR3 loop spans 15 amino acids. Germline-derived CDR1 and CDR2 are SGHRS and YFSETQ. The CDR3 reads CASSLERGFNYGYTF. In DNA, the CDR3 is TGCGCCAGCAGCTTGGAGAGGGGCTTCAACTATGGCTACACCTTC.

This clonotype appeared once. The chain carries TRBV30 and TRBJ2-1, with 8 positions matching TRBD2. Per germline, CDR1 GTSNPN and CDR2 SVGIG (reference sequence). This CDR3 is 14 amino acids long. The ends lost 6 bases at V and 6 bases at J; junction bases unmatched: 10. Here the CDR3 reads CACPAGGIFNEQFF. The CDR3 bases are TGTGCCTGCCCTGCGGGGGGCATTTTCAATGAGCAGTTCTTC.

This clonotype has just a few counts. This sequence joins TRBV15 and TRBJ1-5; D perhaps matches TRBD1 (5 bases). The germline V gene encodes CDR1 LNHNV and CDR2 YYDKDF (reference sequence). The V gene lost 3 bases and the J gene lost 0 bases, with 21 bases spanning the gap. The CDR3 has 19 amino acids. For the CDR3, the DNA is TGTGCCACCAGCAGCCCTAGGGGTCCTTCGCTCTTTAGCAATCAGCCCCAGCATTTT. Amino acid sequence: CATSSPRGPSLFSNQPQHF. The variable domain in full, with the rest retrieved from reference TRBV15 and TRBJ1-5, is DAMVIQNPRYQVTQFGKPVTLSCSQTLNHNVMYWYQQKSSQAPKLLFHYYDKDFNNEADTPDNFQSRRPNTSFCFLDIRSPGLGDTAMYLCATSSPRGPSLFSNQPQHFGDGTRLSIL.

This clonotype was picked up many times. This chain links TRBV12-3 or TRBV12-4 with TRBJ1-2, with D possibly being TRBD1 (6 bases). The CDR3 contains 13 residues. V lost 6 bases to trimming and J lost 5 bases, with 13 bases between them. The CDR3 coding sequence is TGTGCCAGCAGGGACAGCTACTCGTATGGCTACACCTTC. It specifies CASRDSYSYGYTF.

Remarks on this clonotype: An end of the junction does not agree with germline; a read error may underlie this. V is TRBV7-3 and J is TRBJ2-5; D possibly corresponds to TRBD1 (5 bases). This CDR3 comprises 15 residues. The germline gives CDR1 SGHTA, CDR2 FQGTGA. In DNA, the CDR3 is TGTGCCGGCAGCTTAACTGCGCAGGGCAGGGAGACCCAGTACTTC. Translation: CAGSLTAQGRETQYF.